This T cell receptor beta chain was captured in a study of tumor and adjacent non-tumor tissue in lung cancer. Study as a whole: Each sample yielded approximately 4 million productive TCRbeta reads on average. Study findings and constraints: Normal lung showed higher cumulative top 100 clone frequency than tumor.

No cell sorting was done before RNA was extracted from the tissue. More than 3 cm separated this lung sample from the edge of the tumor. Newly diagnosed lung cancer patients had thoracic surgery in China, August–late 2014, without prior chemotherapy. Of note for this clonotype: The antigen remains undetermined.

This CDR3 comprises 17 residues. CDR1 MNHNS and CDR2 SASEGT come from the germline V gene. V was clipped by 9 bases and J by 0 bases; unmatched bases: 16. The library came from three nested PCR rounds adapted from ARM-PCR protocols. TCRdb ran MiXCR on the multiplex PCR reads and lists one entry per CDR3 protein. The sample has some 68,000 distinct CDR3 sequences, approximately 73% seen once. The receptor was derived from a man aged 55-75 years with non-small cell lung cancer. Material: distant non-tumor lung tissue. The genes are TRBV6-1 and TRBJ1-1; TRBD1 matches at 7 bases. Here the CDR3 DNA reads TGTGCCAGTAGTACCGGACAGGATCGTTCTATGAACACTGAAGCTTTCTTT. Its protein is CASSTGQDRSMNTEAFF.